Listed below are T cell receptor beta chains from one sample, sequenced in a study of T cell responses to AZD1222 COVID-19 vaccine. Measured with immunoSEQ multiplex PCR; TCRdb has only the in-frame clones, and not every one. The data contain about 150,000 clones, 80% to 95% of them singletons. The specimen comprised peripheral blood, sampled 28 days after the second AZD1222 dose. These receptors were taken from an adult who received the AZD1222 COVID-19 vaccine. Each CDR3 is given with its conserved first and last residue. The D gene is left open where the match is weak. A row's size may be missing; if present it is once, few, many or a size class.

j_call clone_size v_call d_call cdr3_aa cdr3_nt
TRBJ1-1 once TRBV27 . CASLDRFNTEAFF TGTGCCAGCCTAGACAGATTTAACACTGAAGCTTTCTTT
TRBJ1-2 . TRBV7-2 . CASSLDSALVGYTF TGTGCCAGCAGCTTAGACAGCGCTTTGGTCGGCTACACCTTC
TRBJ2-7 . TRBV5-5 . CASSRPEATPHEQYF TGTGCCAGCAGCCGCCCGGAGGCCACTCCACACGAGCAGTACTTC
TRBJ1-5 . TRBV19 . CASSIGFAGGYSNQPQHF TGTGCCAGTAGTATTGGGTTCGCAGGAGGATATAGCAATCAGCCCCAGCATTTT
TRBJ1-2 . TRBV6-2/TRBV6-3 . CASSYQSYYGYTF TGTGCCAGCAGTTACCAGTCCTACTATGGCTACACCTTC
TRBJ2-5 . TRBV11-2 . CASSLELGEETQYF TGTGCCAGCAGCTTAGAACTGGGAGAAGAGACCCAGTACTTC
TRBJ2-6 . TRBV5-4 . CASSSGPSSGANVLTF TGTGCCAGCAGCTCGGGACCGTCCTCTGGGGCCAACGTCCTGACTTTC
TRBJ1-1 . TRBV2 . CASTRGENTEAFF TGTGCCAGCACCCGAGGGGAGAACACTGAAGCTTTCTTT
TRBJ1-1 . TRBV11-2 . CASSLRWAGLDTEAFF TGTGCCAGCAGCTTAAGGTGGGCAGGGCTGGACACTGAAGCTTTCTTT
TRBJ1-6 . TRBV5-4 . CASSLTGRYNSPLHF TGTGCCAGCAGCTTGACAGGGAGGTATAATTCACCCCTCCACTTT
TRBJ1-1 . TRBV10-3 TRBD1 CAISVGQGAPFEAFF TGTGCCATCAGTGTCGGACAGGGGGCCCCTTTTGAAGCTTTCTTT
TRBJ2-1 . TRBV18 TRBD2 CASSPFSGSIGNEQFF TGTGCCAGCTCACCCTTTAGCGGGAGCATCGGGAATGAGCAGTTCTTC
TRBJ1-3 . TRBV6-5 . CASRGSSGNTIYF TGTGCCAGCAGGGGGAGCTCTGGAAACACCATATATTTT